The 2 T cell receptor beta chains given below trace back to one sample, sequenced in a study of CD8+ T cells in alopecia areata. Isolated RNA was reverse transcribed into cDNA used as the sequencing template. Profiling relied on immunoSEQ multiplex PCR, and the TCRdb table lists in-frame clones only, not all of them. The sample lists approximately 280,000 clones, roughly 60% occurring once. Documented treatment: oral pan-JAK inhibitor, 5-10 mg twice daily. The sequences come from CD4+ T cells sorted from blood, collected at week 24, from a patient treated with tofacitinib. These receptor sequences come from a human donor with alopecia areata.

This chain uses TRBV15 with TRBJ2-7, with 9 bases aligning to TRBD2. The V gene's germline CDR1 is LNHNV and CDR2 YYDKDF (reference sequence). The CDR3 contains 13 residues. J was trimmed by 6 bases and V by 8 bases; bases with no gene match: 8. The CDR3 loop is CATGSRGGFEQYF. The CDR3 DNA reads TGTGCCACCGGCTCGCGGGGGGGCTTCGAGCAGTACTTC.

CDR3 DNA sequence: TGTGCCAGCAGCTGGGTAGGCGGCTACACCTTC. Translating it yields CASSWVGGYTF. The J gene is TRBJ1-2, the V gene TRBV7-2, with D uncertain. V was shortened by 4 bases and J by 8 bases, with 8 bases between the two germline ends. Germline CDR1 SGHTA, CDR2 FQGNSA. The CDR3 runs to 11 residues.